This T cell receptor (beta chain) is from a study of post-analysis software for immune sequencing data. About the research overall: There were relapsing-remitting, secondary progressive and progressive-relapsing multiple sclerosis among the disease courses included.

Broader study findings: By F measure, samples from a shared preparation batch strongly co-clustered. Normalized Chao1 diversity was significantly reduced in patients versus controls. TRBV5-6, TRBV5-1 and TRBV20-1 belonged to a set of about five TRBV segments that were more frequent in patients than controls.

Germline assignment: CDR1 SGHAT and CDR2 FQNNGV. The CDR3 is 16 residues long. Unique molecular identifiers featured in each of the TCR beta cDNA libraries. T cells numbering roughly 1 to 10 million yielded cDNA molecules that totaled about 500,000. TCRdb processed the PCR reads anew with MiXCR; each CDR3 protein has one entry. The repertoire consists of over 700,000 distinct CDR3 sequences, with roughly 27% occurring once and the leading ten covering more than 0.55%. With regard to this clonotype: Antigen specificity is unknown. One end of the junction varies from germline; a read error may be responsible.

The receptor's source is a girl aged 5 to 17 with multiple sclerosis. Source material: blood. V gene TRBV11-2 combines with J gene TRBJ2-1; D gene unclear. CDR3 amino acids: CASSSFSTTSNNEQFF. CDR3 sequence (DNA): TGTGCCAGCAGCTCGTTTAGCACGACCTCCAACAATGAGCAGTTCTTC.